This T cell receptor (beta chain) derives from a study of T cell repertoires in cytomegalovirus infection (dated by TCRdb to between 2018 and 2021). About the investigation overall: Donor HLA type was relevant to the analysis, because carriage of CMV infection together with the matching HLA type was indicated by public TCR beta signatures. Results the study describes overall, beyond this receptor: In both this cohort and an independent approximately 370-donor cohort, the cumulative frequency of public TCR beta family members distinguished carriers of CMV infection plus the relevant HLA type. In the ex vivo response, HLA-C-restricted CMV-specific TCR beta clonotypes were dominant, and in two of eight donors the single most frequent clonotype came from this HLA-C-restricted group.

The CDR3 runs 13 amino acids, cysteine and phenylalanine included. Left in the record is the CDR3 DNA by itself, 39 bases read in frame from the first base. From a lookup of the germline V gene (reference sequence), CDR1 and CDR2 are DFQATT and SNEGSKA. Sequencer: Illumina HiSeq 1500. The raw public reads went through TCRdb reprocessing: fastp at Q25, MiXCR clone calling, in-frame beta chains kept. Each entry merges the rows of one CDR3 protein and shows their most common DNA and genes. The table for this sample lists about 150,000 distinct CDR3 sequences; about 25% of them were counted only once. The top ten constitute 9.5% to 13% of the sample. This clonotype was recorded a few times. This receptor's antigen is unknown. The junction departs from germline at one end; a sequencing error may be responsible.

This sequence originates from a human donor in good health (CMV status not recorded). Some clones in this sample may be carry-over from other donors' samples. The sequenced sample was PBMCs. The chain is encoded by TRBV20-1 joined to TRBJ1-1, and 9 junctional nucleotides match TRBD1. In nucleotide form, the sequence is TGCAGTGTTAGAGGGACAGGGATCACTGAAGCTTTCTTT. This yields the protein CSVRGTGITEAFF.